The clone carrying this T cell receptor (beta chain) is medium-sized (0.01 to 0.1%) in the sample. The target antigen is unknown. Overall study findings and caveats: In terms of TCR gene usage, tumor memory CD4+ T cells clustered together with blood and lymph node memory CD4+ cells, as well as with lymph node naive CD4+ cells. Tumor-infiltrating Treg TCR alpha and beta sequences overlapped most with tumor naive CD4+ T cells, then blood naive.

Treg sorting used a CD4+CD25+CD127-/low gate. In TCRdb, the multiplex PCR reads were re-called with MiXCR into one record per CDR3 protein. The data contain some 2,200 distinct CDR3 sequences, 0.85% to 1.1% of them singletons. Sequencing was performed on tumor-infiltrating Tregs sorted from the breast tumor. The sequence was obtained from a female donor with breast cancer.

In nucleotides, the CDR3 is TGTGCCAGCATGACAGACATGAAGTATGGCTACACCTTC. This gives the protein CASMTDMKYGYTF. The rearrangement uses TRBV12-3 or TRBV12-4 and TRBJ1-2; the D gene is possibly TRBD1 (5 bases). V dropped 7 bases and J dropped 5 bases, with 14 bases sitting between them. The CDR3 covers 13 residues.